Sequencing of this T cell receptor beta chain was carried out in a study of T cells in Graves' hyperthyroidism and ophthalmopathy. Study-level background: At initial diagnosis, before any treatment had begun, peripheral blood was obtained. Regarding the study as a whole: The model forecast ophthalmopathy, anticipating it by a median approximately 6.1 months before onset. Stable hyperthyroidism was told apart from ophthalmopathy by a model built on 13 V-J features.

Patients aged 18 to 65 had newly diagnosed hyperthyroidism lasting under 2 months. Details on this clonotype: Its target is unknown.

Authors of the study amplified TCR beta CDR3 regions from RNA transcripts. The TCR CDR3 was amplified in a first-round RT-PCR using the HTBI primer set. TCRdb redid the calling of the multiplex PCR reads with MiXCR, one entry per CDR3 protein. The data show around 700,000 distinct CDR3 sequences, with about 19% seen just once and 16% held by the top ten. The CDR3 is 14 amino acids. The ends were cut back, 5 bases at V and 7 bases at J, with 15 bases in the middle. The TCR originated in a woman between 50 and 59 years old with Graves' hyperthyroidism that later progressed to Graves' ophthalmopathy. Sequences were obtained from blood. This chain joins TRBV12-3 or TRBV12-4 and TRBJ1-3; perhaps TRBD1 as D (5 bases). This chain's CDR3 is CASSPSRETNTIYF. The CDR3 DNA reads TGTGCCAGCAGTCCCAGCAGGGAAACGAACACCATATATTTT.